A selection of T cell receptor beta chains follows, all from one sample in a study of cytomegalovirus exposure and HLA in healthy donors. The protocol was immunoSEQ multiplex PCR, while the TCRdb copy is restricted to in-frame clones and leaves out a portion. The sample holds about 97,000 clones, 79% seen once. Sequences were obtained from PBMCs. These receptors were collected from a male donor in good health and CMV-seropositive. Both conserved end residues are part of each CDR3. A D gene is named only where the DNA matches it firmly. Size values are once, few and many counts, or a class for expanded clones, and some rows have none.

D gene,V gene,CDR3 length,clone size,J gene,CDR3 protein,CDR3 DNA
-,TRBV2,14,-,TRBJ1-5,CASTSQGVAQPQHF,TGTGCCAGCACCTCCCAAGGGGTGGCTCAGCCCCAGCATTTT
-,TRBV30,14,-,TRBJ2-2,CAWLWSTNTGELFF,TGTGCCTGGCTTTGGAGTACTAACACCGGGGAGCTGTTTTTT
TRBD1,TRBV6-5,14,-,TRBJ1-2,CASSPTGGNYGYTF,TGTGCCAGCAGCCCGACAGGGGGGAACTATGGCTACACCTTC
TRBD1,TRBV4-1,15,-,TRBJ2-1,CASSQERDRYNEQFF,TGCGCCAGCAGCCAAGAAAGGGACAGATACAATGAGCAGTTCTTC
TRBD1,TRBV7-6,14,-,TRBJ1-4,CASSSGQGNEKLFF,TGTGCCAGCAGCTCGGGACAGGGTAATGAAAAACTGTTTTTT
TRBD1,TRBV9,15,once,TRBJ1-6,CASSVAGTGDSPLHF,TGTGCCAGCAGCGTAGCGGGGACAGGGGATTCACCCCTCCACTTT
-,TRBV5-4,13,-,TRBJ2-5,CATRRGTQETQYF,TGTGCCACCCGGAGAGGCACCCAAGAGACCCAGTACTTC
-,TRBV27,13,-,TRBJ1-6,CASRADSSSPLHF,TGTGCCAGCAGGGCTGACAGTTCTTCACCCCTCCACTTT
-,TRBV18,12,-,TRBJ1-1,CASSAMNTKAFF,TGTGCCAGCTCAGCGATGAACACTAAAGCTTTCTTT
-,TRBV18,14,-,TRBJ1-1,CASSLYRVNTEAFF,TGTGCCAGCTCACTTTACAGGGTGAACACTGAAGCTTTCTTT
TRBD1,TRBV30,11,-,TRBJ1-1,CAWSDRGQAFF,TGTGCCTGGAGCGACAGGGGGCAAGCTTTCTTT
TRBD2,TRBV30,16,-,TRBJ2-3,CAWSDGTSGYTDTQYF,TGTGCCTGGAGTGACGGGACTAGCGGGTACACAGATACGCAGTATTTT
TRBD2,TRBV6-5,14,-,TRBJ2-7,CASRRLAGVYEQYF,TGTGCCAGCAGGCGACTAGCGGGGGTTTACGAGCAGTACTTC
-,TRBV4-3,17,-,TRBJ2-7,CASSQGVGLHYSYEQYF,TGCGCCAGCAGCCAAGGAGTTGGACTCCATTACTCCTACGAGCAGTACTTC
TRBD1,TRBV2,13,-,TRBJ2-7,CASSLTGENEQYF,TGTGCCAGCAGTCTGACAGGGGAAAACGAGCAGTACTTC
-,TRBV4-1,14,-,TRBJ1-1,CASSLWGGVSKAFF,TGCGCCAGCAGCCTTTGGGGCGGCGTAAGCAAAGCTTTCTTT
-,TRBV5-1,14,once,TRBJ2-7,CASTLSPGEHEQYF,TGCGCCAGCACCCTTTCCCCCGGGGAACATGAGCAGTACTTC
TRBD2,TRBV5-6,15,-,TRBJ2-3,CASSYPGGLTDTQYF,TGTGCCAGCAGCTACCCGGGGGGGCTCACAGATACGCAGTATTTT
-,TRBV29-1,13,-,TRBJ1-1,CSVAGVFGTEAFF,TGCAGCGTTGCGGGGGTCTTCGGGACTGAAGCTTTCTTT
-,TRBV4-2,17,few,TRBJ1-6,CASSQEEARQSHSPLHF,TGTGCCAGCAGCCAAGAAGAAGCGAGACAGAGTCATTCACCCCTCCACTTT
-,TRBV9,15,-,TRBJ2-7,CASSVASGSPYEQYF,TGTGCCAGCAGCGTAGCTTCTGGCAGTCCCTACGAGCAGTACTTC
TRBD1,TRBV6-1,16,-,TRBJ2-3,CASSEGQGALSDTQYF,TGTGCCAGCAGTGAGGGCCAGGGGGCCCTATCAGATACGCAGTATTTT
-,TRBV13,14,few,TRBJ2-7,CASSLYGGDYEQYF,TGTGCCAGCAGCCTCTACGGAGGGGACTACGAGCAGTACTTC
TRBD1,TRBV6-5,14,few,TRBJ1-1,CASSYTGQGREAFF,TGTGCCAGCAGTTACACCGGACAGGGGAGGGAAGCTTTCTTT
-,TRBV30,15,-,TRBJ2-3,CAWSFAGSSTDTQYF,TGTGCCTGGAGTTTCGCGGGCAGTTCCACAGATACGCAGTATTTT
-,TRBV5-1,13,-,TRBJ2-7,CASSFGGSDEQYF,TGCGCCAGCAGCTTCGGGGGATCGGACGAGCAGTACTTC
-,TRBV6-6,13,-,TRBJ1-6,CASRLDLNSPLHF,TGTGCCAGCAGGCTAGACTTAAATTCACCCCTCCACTTT
-,TRBV27,13,few,TRBJ1-2,CASSLGLGNGYTF,TGTGCCAGCAGTTTAGGGCTTGGAAATGGCTACACCTTC
-,TRBV7-3,14,few,TRBJ1-1,CASSRTGTSPEAFF,TGTGCCAGCAGCCGAACCGGGACATCCCCTGAAGCTTTCTTT
TRBD1,TRBV29-1,13,-,TRBJ1-2,CSVVQGASHGYTF,TGCAGCGTTGTTCAGGGGGCGTCGCATGGCTACACCTTC
-,TRBV19,14,-,TRBJ2-2,CATNLQGNTGELFF,TGTGCCACTAACTTGCAGGGGAACACCGGGGAGCTGTTTTTT
-,TRBV7-8,16,-,TRBJ1-5,CASSPTGGNSNQPQHF,TGTGCCAGCAGCCCGACAGGCGGTAATAGCAATCAGCCCCAGCATTTT
TRBD1,TRBV25-1,15,-,TRBJ1-6,CASSATQGQNSPLHF,TGTGCCAGCAGTGCGACACAGGGGCAGAATTCACCCCTCCACTTT
TRBD2,TRBV5-1,17,-,TRBJ2-1,CASSSSLAGGNYNEQFF,TGCGCCAGCAGCTCTTCACTAGCGGGGGGGAACTACAATGAGCAGTTCTTC
TRBD2,TRBV2,16,once,TRBJ2-7,CASTYGLAGGRIEQYF,TGTGCCAGCACGTACGGCCTGGCGGGGGGCCGTATCGAGCAGTACTTC
TRBD1,TRBV19,14,-,TRBJ1-1,CASRARQGITEAFF,TGTGCCAGTAGGGCTAGACAGGGAATCACTGAAGCTTTCTTT
-,TRBV7-2,13,few,TRBJ1-5,CASSRQGNQPQHF,TGTGCCAGCAGTCGACAGGGCAATCAGCCCCAGCATTTT
-,TRBV5-1,15,-,TRBJ2-5,CASSPPRQHQETQYF,TGCGCCAGCAGCCCCCCCAGGCAGCACCAAGAGACCCAGTACTTC
-,TRBV29-1,14,-,TRBJ1-1,CSVEDPTEGTEAFF,TGCAGCGTTGAAGATCCCACCGAGGGCACTGAAGCTTTCTTT
-,TRBV6-1,13,-,TRBJ1-1,CASSEVRNTEAFF,TGTGCCAGCAGTGAAGTTCGGAACACTGAAGCTTTCTTT
-,TRBV6-5,14,few,TRBJ1-5,CASSSFNSNQPQHF,TGTGCCAGCAGTTCATTCAATAGCAATCAGCCCCAGCATTTT
-,TRBV21-1,16,-,TRBJ1-1,CASSKEKDRRNTEAFF,TGTGCCAGCAGCAAAGAGAAGGACAGGAGAAACACTGAAGCTTTCTTT